This note documents a single TCR beta chain sequence. Only in-frame clones appear in the TCRdb table, and some are missing; sequencing was by immunoSEQ multiplex PCR. This table holds 120,000 or so clones, 75% to 90% found once. V was pared by 6 bases and J by 0 bases, with 12 bases between. The CDR3 loop spans 14 amino acids. Germline V gene sequence: CDR1 SGDLS, CDR2 YYNGEE. These data belong to a study of cytomegalovirus exposure and HLA in healthy donors. The sample comprised PBMCs. The sequence was obtained from a woman between 18 and 29 years old in good health and CMV-seronegative. The V call is TRBV9, the J call TRBJ1-1; D is perhaps TRBD1 (6 bases). The CDR3 nucleotides are TGTGCCAGCACCCCAGGGGAGATGAACACTGAAGCTTTCTTT. It codes for CASTPGEMNTEAFF. Filled out from reference TRBV9 and TRBJ1-1, the complete variable domain reads DSGVTQTPKHLITATGQRVTLRCSPRSGDLSVYWYQQSLDQGLQFLIQYYNGEERAKGNILERFSAQQFPDLHSELNLSSLELGDSALYFCASTPGEMNTEAFFGQGTRLTVV.